This entry features one TCR beta chain sequence. What it binds is not known. This sample's TCRbeta library carried unique molecular identifier barcodes. MiXCR was run by TCRdb on the PCR reads, yielding one entry per CDR3 protein. The data contain some 200,000 distinct CDR3 sequences, 8.4% of them singletons. These data come from a study of T-cell reconstitution after alpha-beta-depleted transplantation in children. Findings and caveats of the study: Some patients' high day-60 TCRbeta diversity was attributed to recipient cells surviving conditioning. Several hundred expanded graft clones reportedly gave rise to the alpha-beta T cells present about two months after transplant. Newly produced T cells mostly accounted for T-cell counts and diversity one year post-transplant.

The germline CDR1 and CDR2 sequences are SGHRS and YFSETQ. Trimming removed 4 bases from V and 5 bases from J; junction bases left unmatched: 18. This CDR3 comprises 19 residues. The J gene is TRBJ2-5, the V gene TRBV5-1, with TRBD1 matching 12 bases. Sequenced material: PBMCs, mostly from graft donor cells, taken 360 days after TCRalphabeta/CD19-depleted stem cell transplant. The sequence came from a male patient under 10 years old who had a stem cell transplant for acute myeloid leukemia, so the T cells may come from the graft donor. The chain's CDR3 is CASSPSGQGAWNPWETQYF. The CDR3 DNA reads as TGCGCCAGCAGCCCGTCGGGACAGGGGGCGTGGAACCCATGGGAGACCCAGTACTTC.